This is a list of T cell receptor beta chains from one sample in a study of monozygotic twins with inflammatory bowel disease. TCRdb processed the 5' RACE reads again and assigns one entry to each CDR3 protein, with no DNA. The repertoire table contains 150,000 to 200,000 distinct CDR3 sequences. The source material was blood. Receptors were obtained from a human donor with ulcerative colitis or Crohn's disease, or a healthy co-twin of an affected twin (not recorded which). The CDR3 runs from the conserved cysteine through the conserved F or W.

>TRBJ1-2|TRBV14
CASSQDRRGYTF
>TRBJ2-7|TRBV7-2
CASTSWEEQYF
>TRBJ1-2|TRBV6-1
CASTPSVPNYGYTF
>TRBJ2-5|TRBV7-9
CASIPSGGWQETQYF
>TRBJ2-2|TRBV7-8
CASSLAGAGELFF
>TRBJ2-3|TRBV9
CASSVDRGLGDTQYF
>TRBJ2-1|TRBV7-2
CASSSRLAGGNEQFF
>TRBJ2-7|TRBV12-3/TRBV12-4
CASRGTGGSYEQYF
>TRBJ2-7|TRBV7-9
CASSPSGRPGGFEQYF
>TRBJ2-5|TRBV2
CASSGGLVLETQYF
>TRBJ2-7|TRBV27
CASSSPPRDSISYEQYF
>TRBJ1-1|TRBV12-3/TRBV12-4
CASSLGGFSNTEAFF
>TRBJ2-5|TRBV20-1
CSGRDTRLRETQYF
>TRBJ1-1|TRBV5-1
CASSPDSLKTHTEAFF
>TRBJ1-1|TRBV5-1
CASSPEGSTEAFF
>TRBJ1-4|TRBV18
CASSLRGHSEKLFF
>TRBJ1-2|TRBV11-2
CASSLTGAGDGYTF
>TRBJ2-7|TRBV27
CASSFTGTAVSYEQYF
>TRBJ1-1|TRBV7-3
CASSLYRDTEAFF
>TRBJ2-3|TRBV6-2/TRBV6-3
CASSYSAGGGTDTQYF
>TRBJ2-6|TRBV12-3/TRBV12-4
CASRYQQGNGANVLTF
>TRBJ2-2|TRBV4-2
CASSPTPGLAGGSTGELFF
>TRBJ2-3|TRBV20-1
CSAREWTSGGFTDTQYF
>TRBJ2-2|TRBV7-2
CASSFSNRGTGELFF
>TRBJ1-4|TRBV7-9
CASSSGGINEKLFF
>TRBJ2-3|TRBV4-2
CASSQVRTTGTDTQYF
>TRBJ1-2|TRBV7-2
CASSSLSWGGYTF
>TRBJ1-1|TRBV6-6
CASSYSRDRGAFF
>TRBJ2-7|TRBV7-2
CASSLVLEGYEQYF